The clone carrying this T cell receptor (beta chain) was seen just once. This entry belongs to a study of blood T cell repertoires in COVID-19. Overall study context: Italy, Spain and the United States were the sources of the convalescent and acute COVID-19 samples. The cDNA or gDNA used as material had been derived from T cells, B-cell-depleted T cells, or PBMCs.

Per the original data handling: Amplification of reference gene primers provided the estimated nucleated cell counts. The protocol was immunoSEQ multiplex PCR, while the TCRdb copy is restricted to in-frame clones and leaves out a portion. The V and J calls and the clone size are those of that table, but D and trimming were determined from the DNA. The sample lists tens of thousands of clones, roughly 75% occurring once. Sample: peripheral blood. The sequence was collected from a woman aged 50 to 60 with acute or convalescent COVID-19.

The CDR3 region is CASSLRLAGSYEQYF. In DNA, the CDR3 is TGTGCCAGCAGTTTAAGACTAGCGGGGTCTTACGAGCAGTACTTC. This chain connects TRBV28 to TRBJ2-7; 11 bases are a match to TRBD2. V dropped 2 bases and J dropped 4; count of bases not matched to a gene: 4. Looked up from germline, CDR1 is MDHEN and CDR2 is SYDVKM. CDR3 length: 15 residues.